One and the same sample provided the 32 T cell receptor beta chains below, sequenced in a study of T-cell memory formation after mild COVID-19 (dated by TCRdb to the early 2020s). Libraries were constructed by 5' RACE. These reads were obtained on an Illumina NovaSeq 6000. TCRdb reanalyzed the raw reads on its own, using fastp at Q25 for trimming and MiXCR for clone calling, and kept in-frame beta chains. Rows are unified per CDR3 protein, each entry keeping the most common DNA and genes. In this sample the table shows 550,000 to 650,000 distinct CDR3 sequences, around 15% of which occur a single time. The ten largest account for about 7.4% of the sample. The material sequenced was PBMCs or a T cell subset sorted from them (not recorded which). The receptors were sampled from an adult woman who had mild COVID-19 (a few samples of this study predate the infection). The sample titles of this study are shuffled in the database, so cell type and time point are left out; the donor was told from shared clones.

The J gene is TRBJ2-7, the V gene TRBV7-6; a weak D match, TRBD1 (8 bases). V shed 4 bases and J shed 3 bases, with 16 bases lying between them. Germline V gene data show CDR1 as SGHVS and CDR2 as FNYEAQ. The CDR3 has 15 residues. The CDR3 bases are TGTGCCAGCAGCTCAGGACAGGGAGGGGGCTACGAGCAGTACTTC. It specifies CASSSGQGGGYEQYF.

Many counts were recorded for this clonotype. The chain recombines TRBV5-1 with TRBJ2-7; the D is unclear. Trimming took 3 bases from V and 3 from J, leaving 13 bases between them. This CDR3 has 14 amino acids. The germline CDR1 and CDR2 sequences are SGHRS and YFSETQ. The CDR3: CASSSGPSLYEQYF. CDR3 coding DNA: TGCGCCAGCAGCTCCGGACCCTCGCTCTACGAGCAGTACTTC. The full variable domain, its missing parts supplied by reference TRBV5-1 and TRBJ2-7, is KAGVTQTPRYLIKTRGQQVTLSCSPISGHRSVSWYQQTPGQGLQFLFEYFSETQRNKGNFPGRFSGRQFSNSRSEMNVSTLELGDSALYLCASSSGPSLYEQYFGPGTRLTVT.

This clonotype has just a few counts. The CDR3 sequence: CSASPSTSGRALSQETQYF. CDR3 sequence (DNA): TGCAGTGCTAGCCCTTCGACTAGCGGGAGGGCCTTGAGTCAAGAGACCCAGTACTTC. The genes are TRBV20-1 and TRBJ2-5; 14 positions agree with TRBD2. Trimming at V came to 3 bases and at J to 2 bases, leaving 14 bases not matched to a gene. In germline, CDR1 is DFQATT, CDR2 SNEGSKA (reference sequence). This CDR3 is built from 19 residues.

This chain joins TRBV19 and TRBJ2-1; 9 bases map to TRBD1. CDR3 length: 14 amino acids. V was pared by 5 bases and J by 8 bases, with 7 bases of the junction left unmatched. Germline V gene sequence: CDR1 LNHDA, CDR2 SQIVND (reference sequence). This CDR3 reads CASSSRDRADEQFF. The CDR3, as DNA: TGTGCCAGTAGTTCCCGGGACAGGGCTGATGAGCAGTTCTTC. The full variable domain, rest sourced from reference TRBV19 and TRBJ2-1, is DGGITQSPKYLFRKEGQNVTLSCEQNLNHDAMYWYRQDPGQGLRLIYYSQIVNDFQKGDIAEGYSVSREKKESFPLTVTSAQKNPTAFYLCASSSRDRADEQFFGPGTRLTVL.

This clonotype was counted between two and nine times. The chain combines TRBV14 with TRBJ1-2; 8 nucleotides line up with TRBD1. The CDR3 is 17 amino acids. Germline assignment: CDR1 SGHDN and CDR2 FVKESK. The ends lost 4 bases at V and 5 bases at J; junction bases unmatched: 15. DNA for the CDR3: TGTGCCAGCAGCCGATACTCCCTCGGACAGGGTGTATATGGCTACACCTTC. Encoded protein: CASSRYSLGQGVYGYTF.

The J gene is TRBJ2-3, the V gene TRBV11-2, with 8 bases that match TRBD2. Germline loops: CDR1 SGHAT, CDR2 FQNNGV. The CDR3 covers 15 residues. The V gene end was trimmed by 2 bases and the J gene end by 3 bases; junction bases not matched to a gene: 4. The CDR3 protein is CASSLWPGGTDTQYF. The CDR3 DNA reads as TGTGCCAGCAGCTTATGGCCGGGAGGGACAGATACGCAGTATTTT.

V usage is TRBV29-1 and J usage is TRBJ2-1; maybe TRBD2 (6 bases). The CDR3 runs to 11 residues. The germline V gene has CDR1 SQVTM and CDR2 ANQGSEA. The CDR3 DNA follows: TGCGCAGGGAGGCGGGCCTTTGAGCAGTTCTTC. Its protein is CAGRRAFEQFF.

V is TRBV6-5 and J is TRBJ1-1, with a weak D call TRBD1 (5 bases). Trimming stripped 3 bases from V and 8 bases from J, with 22 bases between. The CDR3 is made up of 16 amino acids. Germline CDR1 is MNHEY and CDR2 is SVGAGI. As DNA, the CDR3 is TGTGCCAGCAGTTATGCGCCCCGGGGCCTCAGCGCCGAAGCTTTCTTT. Protein: CASSYAPRGLSAEAFF.

The V and J genes are TRBV24-1 and TRBJ2-2, with D unresolved. The germline V gene encodes CDR1 KGHDR and CDR2 SFDVKD. The ends were cut back, 3 bases at V and 0 bases at J, with 10 bases in the middle. The CDR3 runs to 16 residues. The CDR3 DNA is TGTGCCACCAGTGATCACGCCGGGTCGAACACCGGGGAGCTGTTTTTT. It encodes CATSDHAGSNTGELFF.

The chain uses TRBV3-1 and TRBJ2-5; the D gene is possibly TRBD2 (6 bases). The ends were cut back, 3 bases at V and 5 bases at J, with 28 bases in the middle. Per germline, CDR1 LGHDT and CDR2 YNNKEL (reference sequence). The CDR3 covers 19 residues. CDR3 protein: CASSQTTHPTGSAGETQYF. CDR3 bases: TGTGCCAGCAGCCAGACGACACACCCCACCGGGTCGGCGGGGGAGACCCAGTACTTC.

The table lists this clonotype with many counts. The germline gene is not matched at one end of the junction; a read error may be the cause. CDR3 amino acids: CASSLRQPRYLRF. Here the CDR3 DNA reads TGTGCCAGCAGCTTGAGACAGCCTCGCTACCTCCGCTTC. The rearrangement joins TRBV5-5 to TRBJ1-2; a possible D gene is TRBD1 (5 bases). Germline lookup yields CDR1 SGHKS and CDR2 YYEKEE (reference sequence). CDR3 length equals 13 residues. Full variable domain (rest looked up from reference TRBV5-5 and TRBJ1-2): DAGVTQSPTHLIKTRGQQVTLRCSPISGHKSVSWYQQVLGQGPQFIFQYYEKEERGRGNFPDRFSARQFPNYSSELNVNALLLGDSALYLCASSLRQPRYLRFGSGTRLTVV.

The rearrangement links TRBV27 to TRBJ1-1; D gene uncertain. The CDR3 runs 13 residues. The germline V and J ends were trimmed by 6 bases and 7 bases, with 15 bases remaining between them. Germline-derived CDR1 and CDR2 are MNHEY and SMNVEV (reference sequence). This chain's CDR3 is CASSHKWWDEAFF. CDR3 nucleotide sequence: TGTGCCAGCAGCCACAAATGGTGGGATGAAGCTTTCTTT.

The chain is built from TRBV12-3 or TRBV12-4 and TRBJ1-1, with 7 bases aligning to TRBD1. The CDR3 is 12 residues long. The trim removed 10 bases at V and 4 bases at J, leaving 6 bases unmatched. This CDR3 reads CATGQASTEAFF. Here the CDR3 DNA reads TGTGCCACTGGACAGGCGAGCACTGAAGCTTTCTTT.

This clonotype has a handful of counts. The junction shows a germline mismatch at one end, possibly a read error. The V gene is TRBV7-7, the J gene TRBJ2-5; 8 positions match TRBD2. There are 17 residues in the CDR3. Germline values: CDR1 SSHAT, CDR2 FNYEAQ (reference sequence). The CDR3 DNA sequence: TGTGCTAGCAGCTTAGATTCTTCGGGGACTAGTTGGGAGACCCAGTACTTC. This gives the protein CASSLDSSGTSWETQYF.

This clonotype was seen more than once but under ten times. The chain carries TRBV5-5 and TRBJ2-1; D possibly corresponds to TRBD2 (5 bases). The CDR3 totals 16 residues. V dropped 2 bases and J dropped 0 bases, with 12 bases sitting between them. The germline gives CDR1 SGHKS, CDR2 YYEKEE (reference sequence). CDR3 sequence (DNA): TGTGCCAGCAGCTTAGGTGAGGGTAGCTCCTACAATGAGCAGTTCTTC. Its protein is CASSLGEGSSYNEQFF.

The chain is built from TRBV12-3 or TRBV12-4 and TRBJ2-7; perhaps TRBD2 as D (6 bases). Trimming stripped 7 bases from V and 10 bases from J, with 23 bases between. This CDR3 region has 14 residues. CDR3 protein: CASILSAGGFEQYF. CDR3 nucleotides: TGTGCCAGCATATTAAGCGCTGGGGGGTTCGAACAGTACTTC.

This clonotype was found a few times. The V call is TRBV10-1, the J call TRBJ1-5; weak D call: TRBD1 (5 bases). The CDR3 totals 12 residues. V gave up 10 bases and J gave up 8 bases, with 15 bases separating them. CDR1 and CDR2 (germline): WNHNN, SYGVQD (reference sequence). CDR3 sequence reads: CANKDRSEPQHF. CDR3 coding DNA: TGCGCCAACAAAGACAGATCGGAGCCCCAGCATTTT.

The rearrangement links TRBV7-6 to TRBJ2-1; D remains unclear. Trimming cost V 3 bases and J 8 bases, with 11 bases left between them. The CDR3 length is 13 residues. The germline gives CDR1 SGHVS, CDR2 FNYEAQ. In nucleotides, the CDR3 is TGTGCCAGCAGCTTGTCTACCTTGGATGAGCAGTTCTTC. Translated, it gives CASSLSTLDEQFF.

Only a few counts were recorded for this clonotype. The chain links TRBV4-1 to TRBJ1-1; D is uncertain. Germline V lookup: CDR1 MGHRA, CDR2 YSYEKL. This CDR3 spans 14 amino acids. V was trimmed by 0 bases and J by 10 bases, leaving 15 bases between them. The DNA for the CDR3 is TGCGCCAGCAGCCAAGAAGCAGGCACCTCGTCAGCTTTCTTT. The encoded protein is CASSQEAGTSSAFF.

This clonotype occurred many times. The chain carries TRBV21-1 and TRBJ2-1; TRBD2 was called by the table and not checked on the DNA. TRBV21-1 is designated a pseudogene. The CDR3 contains 19 residues. The CDR3, as DNA: TGTGCCAGCAGCAGAACCCCAGGACTAGCGGGGGGTGTACCTAATGAGCAGTTCTTC. The encoded protein is CASSRTPGLAGGVPNEQFF.

The rearrangement links TRBV5-1 to TRBJ2-1; the match to TRBD1 covers 7 bases. The germline CDR1 and CDR2 sequences are SGHRS and YFSETQ. This CDR3 has 17 residues. Trimming at V came to 3 bases and at J to 10 bases, leaving 19 bases not matched to a gene. The CDR3 region has the DNA TGCGCCAGCAGCTCCCCAGAGGGGGCGCGAGTCTCCGCCGAGCAGTTCTTC. Translation: CASSSPEGARVSAEQFF.

This clonotype was seen a few times. The chain is built from TRBV15 and TRBJ1-5; 9 bases map to TRBD1. Germline loops: CDR1 LNHNV, CDR2 YYDKDF (reference sequence). The CDR3 contains 17 residues. V was clipped by 5 bases and J by 0 bases; unmatched bases: 8. CDR3 bases: TGTGCCACCAGCTCGCGCGGGACAGGGATTAGCAATCAGCCCCAGCATTTT. Translating it yields CATSSRGTGISNQPQHF.

The rearrangement links TRBV12-3 or TRBV12-4 to TRBJ2-3; TRBD2 agrees at 8 bases. The CDR3 loop spans 14 amino acids. Trimming removed 8 bases from V and 1 base from J; junction bases left unmatched: 5. The DNA of the CDR3 is TGTGCCAGCGCACGGGGGGGCCGCACAGATACGCAGTATTTT. Protein: CASARGGRTDTQYF.

This clonotype was observed a handful of times. The chain employs TRBV7-2 and TRBJ1-4; tentatively, D is TRBD1 (6 bases). Germline V CDR1 and CDR2: SGHTA, FQGNSA. V was pared by 4 bases and J by 2 bases, with 8 bases between. The CDR3 totals 14 residues. Written as DNA, the CDR3 is TGTGCCAGCAGCTGGACAGTTACTAATGAAAAACTGTTTTTT. Translated, it gives CASSWTVTNEKLFF.

The sample holds a few counts of this clonotype. The chain couples TRBV5-1 to TRBJ1-1; TRBD1 is a possible D gene (6 bases). The CDR3 is made up of 15 amino acids. Germline V CDR1 and CDR2: SGHRS, YFSETQ. Trimming took off 4 bases at V and 0 bases at J, with 13 bases between the two ends. As DNA, the CDR3 is TGCGCCAGCAGCCCCGCGGGGACACTGAACACTGAAGCTTTCTTT. Translated: CASSPAGTLNTEAFF.

J is TRBJ1-1 and V is TRBV6-4; maybe TRBD1 (5 bases). This CDR3 region has 13 residues. With 11 bases removed from V and 2 bases from J, the gap between germline ends came to 15 bases. Germline-derived CDR1 and CDR2 are MRHNA and SNTAGT. Here the CDR3 reads CAGSRGPNTEAFF. CDR3 in DNA: TGTGCCGGTTCAAGGGGACCCAACACTGAAGCTTTCTTT.

In its sample, this clonotype was seen many times. The chain combines TRBV11-2 with TRBJ2-3; D might be TRBD2 (6 bases). The germline CDR1 and CDR2 sequences are SGHAT and FQNNGV. There are 15 residues in the CDR3. V was cut by 3 bases and J by 0 bases, with 10 bases left in between. The CDR3 loop reads CASSLAGSSTDTQYF. In DNA form, the CDR3 reads TGTGCCAGCAGCTTGGCGGGATCTAGCACAGATACGCAGTATTTT.

In DNA form, the CDR3 reads TGTGCCAGCAGTCTAGCGGGGATGTTCACCGGGGAGCTGTTTTTT. It translates to CASSLAGMFTGELFF. The chain joins TRBV6-5 to TRBJ2-2; TRBD2 aligns across 9 bases. Germline values: CDR1 MNHEY, CDR2 SVGAGI. V shed 5 bases, J shed 4 bases, and the junction held 5 bases outside the gene matches. This CDR3 region has 15 residues.

J is TRBJ1-2 and V is TRBV5-1, with D uncertain. The V and J ends lost 1 base and 3 bases respectively, with 10 bases between them. This CDR3 comprises 14 residues. Germline V gene data show CDR1 as SGHRS and CDR2 as YFSETQ. The CDR3 coding sequence is TGCGCCAGCAGCTTGTCCTCGGGTGACTATGGCTACACCTTC. This sequence encodes CASSLSSGDYGYTF.

This clonotype came up many times. J is TRBJ2-7 and V is TRBV24-1; tentatively, D is TRBD2 (5 bases). Germline values: CDR1 KGHDR, CDR2 SFDVKD. Trimming left V 6 bases short and J 2 bases short, with 10 bases between. The CDR3 consists of 13 residues. CDR3 loop: CATSSPGTYEQYF. CDR3 nucleotides: TGTGCCACCAGTTCTCCGGGGACCTACGAGCAGTACTTC.

This chain connects TRBV20-1 to TRBJ1-1; D unclear. The CDR3 sequence is 13 residues long. Germline loops: CDR1 DFQATT, CDR2 SNEGSKA (reference sequence). V was cut by 3 bases and J by 0 bases, with 8 bases left in between. Here the CDR3 DNA reads TGCAGTGCTAGGAGTTTGATGAACACTGAAGCTTTCTTT. It specifies CSARSLMNTEAFF.

The sample holds a few counts of this clonotype. V is TRBV3-1 and J is TRBJ2-7, with TRBD2 as a possible D gene (5 bases). With 4 bases removed from V and 2 bases from J, the gap between germline ends came to 12 bases. The CDR3 is 14 residues long. In germline, CDR1 is LGHDT, CDR2 YNNKEL (reference sequence). CDR3 sequence (DNA): TGTGCCAGCAGCCCGGAGGCAGTAGCCTACGAGCAGTACTTC. Encoded protein: CASSPEAVAYEQYF.